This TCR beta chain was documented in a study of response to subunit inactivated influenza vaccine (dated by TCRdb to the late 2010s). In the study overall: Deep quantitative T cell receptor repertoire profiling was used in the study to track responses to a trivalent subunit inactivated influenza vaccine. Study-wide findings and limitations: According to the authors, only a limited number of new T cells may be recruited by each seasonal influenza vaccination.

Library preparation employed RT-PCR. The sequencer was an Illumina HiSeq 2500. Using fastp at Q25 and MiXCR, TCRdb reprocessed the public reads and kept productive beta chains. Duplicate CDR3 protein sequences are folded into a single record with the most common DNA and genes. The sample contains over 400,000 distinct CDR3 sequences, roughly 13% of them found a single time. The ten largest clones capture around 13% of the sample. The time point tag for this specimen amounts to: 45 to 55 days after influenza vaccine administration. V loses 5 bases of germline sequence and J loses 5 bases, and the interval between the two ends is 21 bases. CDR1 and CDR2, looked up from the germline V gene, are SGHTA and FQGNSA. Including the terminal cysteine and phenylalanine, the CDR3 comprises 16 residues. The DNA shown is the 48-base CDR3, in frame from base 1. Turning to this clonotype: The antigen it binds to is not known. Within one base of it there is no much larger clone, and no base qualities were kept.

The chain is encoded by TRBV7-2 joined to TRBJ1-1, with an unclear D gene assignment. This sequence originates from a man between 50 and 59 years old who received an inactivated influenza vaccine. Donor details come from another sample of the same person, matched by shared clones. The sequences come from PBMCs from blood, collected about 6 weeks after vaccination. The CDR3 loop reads CASSIGSTIARTEAFF. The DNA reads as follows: TGTGCCAGCAGCATAGGATCCACAATAGCACGAACTGAAGCTTTCTTT.